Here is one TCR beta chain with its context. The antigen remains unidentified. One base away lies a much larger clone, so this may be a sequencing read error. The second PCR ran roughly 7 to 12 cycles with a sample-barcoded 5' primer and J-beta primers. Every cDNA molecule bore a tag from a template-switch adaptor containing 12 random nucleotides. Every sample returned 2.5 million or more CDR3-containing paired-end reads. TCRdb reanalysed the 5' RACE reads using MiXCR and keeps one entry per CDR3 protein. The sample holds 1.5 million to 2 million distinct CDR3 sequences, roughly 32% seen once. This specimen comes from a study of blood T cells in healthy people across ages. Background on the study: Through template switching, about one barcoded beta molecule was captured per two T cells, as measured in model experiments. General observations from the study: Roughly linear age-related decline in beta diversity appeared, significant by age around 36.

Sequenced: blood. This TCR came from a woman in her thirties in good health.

The CDR3, as DNA: TGTGCCAGCAGCCCCGAGGGAGGGACCTACGAGCAGTACTTC. This translates into CASSPEGGTYEQYF. The chain is built from TRBV28 and TRBJ2-4; 7 bases fit TRBD2. The last part of the DNA fits TRBJ2-7 better; the J call may be wrong. The germline V gene has CDR1 MDHEN and CDR2 SYDVKM. The CDR3 loop spans 14 amino acids.